Listed below are T cell receptor beta chains from one sample, sequenced in a study of blood T cell repertoires in COVID-19. Only in-frame clones appear in the TCRdb table, and some are missing; sequencing was by immunoSEQ multiplex PCR. The repertoire has approximately 240,000 clones, approximately 86% of them found once; the top ten carry about 6%. The sequencing sample was made of PBMCs or T cells enriched from blood (not recorded which). These receptors were collected from a woman aged 25 to 45 with acute COVID-19. CDR3s include the opening cysteine and the closing phenylalanine or tryptophan. Size is omitted from some rows. Given values are once, few, many or a class for expanded clones.

J | V | size | length | CDR3
TRBJ1-4 | TRBV10-2 | - | 13 | CASTDRGYEKLFF
TRBJ2-1 | TRBV7-9 | - | 17 | CASSLAIRGYSYNEQFF
TRBJ1-5 | TRBV6-5 | - | 14 | CASSPPGQGRPQHF
TRBJ2-1 | TRBV25-1 | - | 13 | CASSRGGYNEQFF
TRBJ1-1 | TRBV6-5 | - | 14 | CASSYVQGAGEAFF
TRBJ2-1 | TRBV7-9 | - | 17 | CASSPASRRGVVNEQFF
TRBJ2-7 | TRBV20-1 | - | 14 | CSASFAGGPGEQYF
TRBJ1-2 | TRBV15 | - | 16 | CATSRASPPRDYGYTF
TRBJ2-4 | TRBV27 | once | 14 | CASRTVLAKNIQYF
TRBJ2-3 | TRBV28 | - | 12 | CASSSLPDTQYF
TRBJ1-1 | TRBV28 | - | 16 | CASSLPGLLGNTEAFF
TRBJ2-3 | TRBV6-5 | - | 15 | CASTLTWRRPDTQYF
TRBJ1-1 | TRBV7-3 | - | 14 | CASSLNPLNTEAFF
TRBJ1-1 | TRBV7-9 | - | 12 | CASSAMNTEAFF
TRBJ1-3 | TRBV28 | - | 16 | CASSFLRGGSGNTIYF
TRBJ1-1 | TRBV12-3/TRBV12-4 | - | 11 | CASRGGREAFF
TRBJ1-4 | TRBV3-1/TRBV3-2 | - | 17 | CASSQEYDSTTNEKLFF
TRBJ1-1 | TRBV9 | - | 13 | CASSRGQNTEAFF
TRBJ1-2 | TRBV4-1 | - | 15 | CASSQVGRNNYGYTF
TRBJ2-1 | TRBV11-2 | - | 15 | CASRRIRRFNNEQFF
TRBJ2-5 | TRBV7-7 | - | 15 | CASTRLAGISETQYF
TRBJ2-2 | TRBV21-1 | - | 15 | CASSAGQRNTGELFF
TRBJ1-5 | TRBV27 | - | 14 | CASSLERSGQPQHF
TRBJ1-2 | TRBV7-9 | once | 16 | CASSNRTQGAYNGYTF
TRBJ2-1 | TRBV4-1 | - | 16 | CASSQALGGSYNEQFF
TRBJ2-7 | TRBV30 | - | 14 | CAWSAGRGVHEQYF
TRBJ1-2 | TRBV28 | - | 13 | CASSLRANYGYTF
TRBJ2-7 | TRBV11-1 | - | 15 | CASSPTGGSSYEQYF
TRBJ1-5 | TRBV15 | - | 14 | CATSRTDSNQPQHF
TRBJ1-2 | TRBV11-2 | - | 14 | CAIQGPGQIYGYTF
TRBJ2-1 | TRBV5-4 | once | 14 | CASSPWTGGYEQFF
TRBJ1-5 | TRBV2 | - | 12 | CASREGMGPQHF
TRBJ2-1 | TRBV3-1/TRBV3-2 | once | 13 | CASSQEGEAEQFF
TRBJ1-1 | TRBV13 | - | 13 | CASSLTENTEAFF
TRBJ1-4 | TRBV6-5 | few | 15 | CASSSGQGGGEKLFF
TRBJ1-5 | TRBV2 | - | 13 | CASSDSGRQPQHF
TRBJ2-3 | TRBV10-3 | once | 15 | CAISPMTGGTDTQYF
TRBJ1-1 | TRBV19 | - | 15 | CASSITGTGITEAFF
TRBJ1-1 | TRBV5-4 | - | 15 | CASSSPGPLNTEAFF
TRBJ2-1 | TRBV28 | - | 15 | CASSGRGILYNEQFF
TRBJ1-2 | TRBV4-1 | once | 14 | CASSQDLGAPGYTF
TRBJ1-1 | TRBV5-6 | - | 16 | CASSLVPGRVGSEAFF
TRBJ1-1 | TRBV4-1 | - | 14 | CASRGTALSTEAFF
TRBJ2-3 | TRBV7-3 | - | 14 | CASSLREGRDTQYF
TRBJ1-5 | TRBV7-8 | - | 16 | CASSLAWAGPGSPQHF
TRBJ1-2 | TRBV19 | - | 15 | CASTPSRKDFYGYTF